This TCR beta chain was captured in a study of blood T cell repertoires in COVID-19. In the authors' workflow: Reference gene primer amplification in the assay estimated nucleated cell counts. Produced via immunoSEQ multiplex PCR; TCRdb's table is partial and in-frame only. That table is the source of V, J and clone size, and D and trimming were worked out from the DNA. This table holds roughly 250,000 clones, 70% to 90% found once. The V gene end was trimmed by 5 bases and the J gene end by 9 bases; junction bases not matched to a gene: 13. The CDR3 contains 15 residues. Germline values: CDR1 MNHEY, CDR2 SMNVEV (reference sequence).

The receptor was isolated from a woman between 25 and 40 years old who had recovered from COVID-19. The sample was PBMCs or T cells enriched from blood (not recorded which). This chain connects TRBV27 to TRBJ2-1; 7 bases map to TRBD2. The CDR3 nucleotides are TGTGCCAGCAGTCGACCGGGACTATGGAGTGGTGAGCAGTTCTTC. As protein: CASSRPGLWSGEQFF.